The clone carrying this T cell receptor beta chain was seen repeatedly, ten times or more. One entry per CDR3 protein, called by TCRdb with MiXCR from the 5' RACE reads. The table lists roughly 150,000 distinct CDR3 sequences, around 7.9% of them singletons. The sample belongs to a study of CD8 T cells in ankylosing spondylitis. Germline CDR1 LGHDT, CDR2 YNNKEL (reference sequence). Between the trimmed V and J ends, which lost 4 bases and 4 bases, there was a span of 13 bases. The CDR3 totals 14 residues. The J gene is TRBJ1-2, the V gene TRBV3-1; D ambiguous. What was sequenced was blood, either unsorted or a sorted T cell fraction (not recorded which). This sequence was found in a female donor with ankylosing spondylitis or in good health (not recorded which). CDR3 in amino acids: CASSPFGISYGYTF. In nucleotides, the CDR3 is TGTGCCAGCAGCCCCTTCGGAATAAGCTATGGCTACACCTTC.